This is a list of T cell receptor beta chains from one sample in a study of blood T cell repertoires in COVID-19. TCRdb's table, derived via immunoSEQ multiplex PCR, lists solely in-frame clones and lacks some. This table has tens of thousands of clones, 75% to 85% appearing once. The sample consisted of peripheral blood. The receptors were sampled from a man in his 70s with acute or convalescent COVID-19. Each CDR3 is given without its conserved first and last residue. Some rows mark clone size as missing; the rest say once, few, many or name a class of expanded clone.

TRBJ2-1	TRBV29-1	NA	11	SVGTGHGNEQF
TRBJ1-4	TRBV10-3	NA	9	ATRENEKLF
TRBJ2-1	TRBV30	once	15	AWSAGGGTSASQEQF
TRBJ1-1	TRBV12-5	few	14	ASGPTGQPRGTEAF
TRBJ2-7	TRBV5-1	NA	13	ASSLRPQVGYEQY
TRBJ1-1	TRBV18	NA	12	ASSLRSPSTEAF
TRBJ2-1	TRBV6-5	NA	13	ASSYSRTSGNEQF
TRBJ2-5	TRBV18	NA	12	ASSDFDSQETQY
TRBJ1-6	TRBV6-5	NA	12	ASSYSGGNSPLH
TRBJ1-2	TRBV5-6	few	13	ASRNLDREGRGYT
TRBJ2-3	TRBV6-6	NA	11	ASSSQATDTQY
TRBJ1-3	TRBV5-6	NA	14	ASSLGFGKSGNTIY
TRBJ2-5	TRBV5-5	NA	13	ASRLGGGGAETQY
TRBJ2-3	TRBV5-1	once	13	ASSQSGTSTDTQY
TRBJ2-6	TRBV9	NA	16	ASSPGGSQYSGANVLT
TRBJ1-4	TRBV6-5	NA	12	ASRLQGGNEKLF
TRBJ2-6	TRBV14	NA	15	ASSQDNRVWGANVLT
TRBJ2-3	TRBV2	NA	12	ASSDDRGTDTQY
TRBJ1-1	TRBV3-1/TRBV3-2	once	12	ASSHQGRSTEAF